These 17 T cell receptor beta chains came from one sample sequenced in a study of T cells in Graves' hyperthyroidism and ophthalmopathy. RNA transcripts were the template for amplifying TCR beta CDR3 regions. Using the HTBI primer set, a first-round RT-PCR was run on the TCR CDR3. Using its own MiXCR run on the multiplex PCR reads, TCRdb lists one record per CDR3 protein. Of over 400,000 distinct CDR3 sequences in the sample, under 25% are singletons; the top ten hold less than 65%. Sample: blood. The receptor source for this set is a woman in her seventies with Graves' ophthalmopathy.

The gene calls are TRBV7-9 and TRBJ2-2; TRBD2 aligns across 10 bases. Germline V gives CDR1 SEHNR, CDR2 FQNEAQ (reference sequence). The CDR3 is made up of 19 amino acids. V dropped 5 bases and J dropped 0; count of bases not matched to a gene: 12. CDR3 residues: CASSPTRTSGGPNTGELFF. The CDR3 DNA sequence: TGTGCCAGCAGCCCGACCCGGACTAGCGGAGGGCCGAACACCGGGGAGCTGTTTTTT. The whole variable domain, remainder taken from reference TRBV7-9 and TRBJ2-2, is DTGVSQNPRHKITKRGQNVTFRCDPISEHNRLYWYRQTLGQGPEFLTYFQNEAQLEKSRLLSDRFSAERPKGSFSTLEIQRTEQGDSAMYLCASSPTRTSGGPNTGELFFGEGSRLTVL.

This clonotype occurred a few times. The chain combines TRBV30 with TRBJ1-2; a possible D gene is TRBD1 (5 bases). V was clipped by 2 bases and J by 0 bases, with 22 bases between them. This CDR3 contains 18 residues. Germline CDR1 is GTSNPN and CDR2 is SVGIG (reference sequence). CDR3 DNA: TGTGCCTGGAGTAGCGTCAAGGCCAGGGCCATGACTAACTATGGCTACACCTTC. This translates into CAWSSVKARAMTNYGYTF.

The chain couples TRBV5-5 to TRBJ2-5; perhaps TRBD2 as D (6 bases). Trimming shortened V by 1 base and J by 2 bases, and 15 bases separated the two germline ends. Germline V CDR1 and CDR2: SGHKS, YYEKEE (reference sequence). CDR3 length: 16 residues. CDR3 sequence (DNA): TGTGCCAGCAGCTTGTTTAGCGGTATGGGGCAAGAGACCCAGTACTTC. Translating it yields CASSLFSGMGQETQYF.

This clonotype was detected only a few times. The chain recombines TRBV10-2 with TRBJ2-1; 12 bases align to TRBD2. Losses at the gene ends were 7 bases for V and 7 bases for J; bases not matched to a gene: 11. Germline loops: CDR1 WSHSY, CDR2 SAAADI. The CDR3 runs 16 residues. CDR3 nucleotides: TGCGCCAGCATTAAGACGACTAGCGGGAGCGTAAATGAGCAGTTCTTC. Protein: CASIKTTSGSVNEQFF.

This clonotype came up many times. The CDR3 nucleotides read TGCAGCGTTGAAGGAGTGGGGTCTAACTCCTACAATGAGCAGTTCTTC. Its translation: CSVEGVGSNSYNEQFF. The chain carries TRBV29-1 and TRBJ2-1, with no clear D. Per germline, CDR1 SQVTM and CDR2 ANQGSEA. Trimming removed 1 base at V and 0 bases at J, with 13 bases between. The CDR3 loop spans 16 amino acids.

This clonotype was picked up many times. V and J are TRBV12-3 or TRBV12-4 and TRBJ2-3; 11 positions match TRBD2. The junction had 4 bases not matched to a gene; V was cut back by 6 bases and J by 5 bases. The CDR3 contains 14 residues. The CDR3 nucleotides are TGTGCCAGCAGCCCTGGACTAGCGGGAGATACGCAGTATTTT. This sequence encodes CASSPGLAGDTQYF.

This clonotype was counted a few times. The chain couples TRBV3-1 to TRBJ2-1; D is perhaps TRBD1 (6 bases). Per the germline V gene, CDR1 is LGHDT and CDR2 is YNNKEL (reference sequence). The CDR3 covers 16 residues. Trimming removed 0 bases at V and 6 bases at J, with 15 bases between. This CDR3 reads CASSQDNQRQANEQFF. The CDR3 DNA reads TGTGCCAGCAGCCAAGATAACCAAAGACAGGCCAATGAGCAGTTCTTC.

Many counts were recorded for this clonotype. This chain joins TRBV12-3 or TRBV12-4 and TRBJ2-3; TRBD1 matches at 7 bases. This CDR3 spans 19 amino acids. The V and J ends lost 6 bases and 0 bases, in that order; junction bases with no gene match: 18. CDR3 coding DNA: TGTGCCAGCAGCCGCCCCGGCAGGGGGAGCAAAACTAGCACAGATACGCAGTATTTT. This sequence encodes CASSRPGRGSKTSTDTQYF.

This CDR3 is CAIRAGGGATDTQYF. DNA for the CDR3: TGTGCCATCAGGGCTGGGGGGGGTGCCACAGATACGCAGTATTTT. The chain carries TRBV10-3 and TRBJ2-3, with 7 bases lining up with TRBD2. Per the germline V gene, CDR1 is ENHRY and CDR2 is SYGVKD. V was pared by 6 bases and J by 2 bases, with 8 bases of the junction left unmatched. The CDR3 contains 15 residues.

The chain has TRBV30 and TRBJ1-2, with 7 bases fitting TRBD1. CDR3 length: 13 residues. CDR1 and CDR2 (germline): GTSNPN, SVGIG (reference sequence). After removal of 3 bases from V and 2 bases from J, the junction contained 3 bases not matched to a gene. CDR3 sequence reads: CAWRTQGNYGYTF. CDR3 in DNA: TGTGCCTGGAGAACACAGGGGAACTATGGCTACACCTTC.

V is TRBV28 and J is TRBJ2-1; 13 nucleotides match TRBD2. Trimming took 3 bases from V and 4 from J; bases not matched to a gene: 15. This CDR3 comprises 20 residues. Germline V lookup: CDR1 MDHEN, CDR2 SYDVKM. The CDR3 DNA follows: TGTGCCAGCAGTTTCGTTGGACTAGCGGGAGCCCGGGATACTTACAATGAGCAGTTCTTC. Protein sequence: CASSFVGLAGARDTYNEQFF.

This clonotype turned up a few times. The chain employs TRBV20-1 and TRBJ1-1; 7 positions agree with TRBD1. CDR1 and CDR2 from the germline V gene are DFQATT and SNEGSKA (reference sequence). The CDR3 covers 13 residues. V was pared by 5 bases and J by 4 bases, with 7 bases of the junction left unmatched. The CDR3: CSAWGQQPTEAFF. The CDR3 bases are TGCAGTGCTTGGGGACAGCAACCCACTGAAGCTTTCTTT.

This clonotype was picked up a small number of times. The V gene is TRBV12-3 or TRBV12-4, the J gene TRBJ1-1; D might be TRBD1 (5 bases). The CDR3 extends over 14 amino acids. V lost 6 bases, J lost 0 bases, and 11 bases lay in between. In DNA form, the CDR3 reads TGTGCCAGCAGCCGGGACCCGTTGAACACTGAAGCTTTCTTT. Amino acid sequence: CASSRDPLNTEAFF.

The genes are TRBV5-6 and TRBJ2-1; D ambiguous. Trimming removed 3 bases at V and 8 bases at J, with 15 bases between. The length of the CDR3 is 14 residues. CDR1 and CDR2 (germline): SGHDT, YYEEEE. The chain's CDR3 is CASSSLAGWDEQFF. CDR3 DNA: TGTGCCAGCAGCTCTTTGGCAGGCTGGGATGAGCAGTTCTTC.

This clonotype was observed a handful of times. V is TRBV24-1 and J is TRBJ2-4; D unresolved. V gave up 4 bases and J gave up 8 bases, with 8 bases separating them. The germline CDR1 and CDR2 sequences are KGHDR and SFDVKD. The CDR3 is 12 amino acids. CDR3 loop: CATSEGWDIQYF. Here the CDR3 DNA reads TGTGCCACCAGTGAAGGATGGGACATTCAGTACTTC.

This clonotype was seen repeatedly, ten times or more. The chain carries TRBV10-3 and TRBJ2-2; 13 nucleotides align to TRBD2. V was pared by 6 bases and J by 0 bases, with 4 bases of the junction left unmatched. There are 17 residues in the CDR3. Germline CDR1 ENHRY, CDR2 SYGVKD. The CDR3 bases are TGTGCCATCAGCCTGACTAGCGGGAGGTCGAACACCGGGGAGCTGTTTTTT. This gives the protein CAISLTSGRSNTGELFF.

Only one count was recorded for this clonotype. The chain links TRBV20-1 to TRBJ1-2, with a weak D call TRBD1 (6 bases). This CDR3 spans 13 amino acids. Germline CDR1 and CDR2: DFQATT and SNEGSKA (reference sequence). V gave up 6 bases and J gave up 4 bases, with 15 bases separating them. The CDR3 loop reads CSAPKQGGYGYTF. The CDR3 DNA reads TGCAGTGCGCCGAAACAGGGCGGCTATGGCTACACCTTC.